Below are 8 T cell receptor beta chains sequenced from a single sample in a study of Ad26.COV2.S vaccination and SARS-CoV-2 variants. The table came from immunoSEQ multiplex PCR; TCRdb's copy has only in-frame clones and leaves some out. Among approximately 450,000 clones listed, approximately 92% were seen once. Treatment of the sample: 15 to 20 received Ad26.COV2.S at low or high dose, single or two shots; 5 received placebo; per-sample allocation not given. Vaccine and placebo recipients were sampled on day 63 after the first injection. The sequences come from peripheral blood, collected in a trial of Ad26.COV2.S vaccine versus placebo. All receptors come from a person aged 18-65 years who received the Ad26.COV2.S COVID-19 vaccine or a placebo.

The chain links TRBV9 to TRBJ2-1; TRBD2 aligns across 10 bases. The CDR3 is made up of 17 amino acids. V gave up 4 bases and J gave up 0 bases; unmatched junction bases: 7. The germline V gene encodes CDR1 SGDLS and CDR2 YYNGEE. CDR3 residues: CASSQGLAESSYNEQFF. CDR3 coding DNA: TGTGCCAGCAGCCAAGGACTAGCGGAAAGCTCCTACAATGAGCAGTTCTTC.

The chain links TRBV6-4 to TRBJ1-2; 10 bases match TRBD1. Germline CDR1 and CDR2: MRHNA and SNTAGT. This CDR3 contains 13 residues. The trim removed 0 bases at V and 8 bases at J, leaving 0 bases unmatched. CDR3 sequence: CASSDSTGGGYTF. In nucleotides, the CDR3 is TGTGCCAGCAGTGACTCGACAGGGGGCGGCTACACCTTC.

Turning to this clone: Other nucleotide sequences from this sample produce the same CDR3. The rearrangement links TRBV5-5 to TRBJ2-1, with no clear D. Deletions cut 4 bases from V and 5 bases from J, with 10 bases between. The CDR3 extends over 13 amino acids. Germline CDR1 SGHKS, CDR2 YYEKEE (reference sequence). CDR3 residues: CASSLKENNEQFF. The CDR3 region has the DNA TGTGCCAGCAGCCTAAAGGAAAACAATGAGCAGTTCTTC.

This clone was counted once. V is TRBV7-2 and J is TRBJ1-2, with 8 bases identical to TRBD1. There are 16 residues in the CDR3. V lost 4 bases, J lost 4 bases, and 11 bases stayed unmatched. CDR1 and CDR2 (germline): SGHTA, FQGNSA. DNA for the CDR3: TGTGCCAGCAGCTCCCCCCCCGGACAGGGCTTCTATGGCTACACCTTC. It codes for CASSSPPGQGFYGYTF.

The chain links TRBV25-1 to TRBJ2-7, with D possibly being TRBD1 (6 bases). CDR1 is MGHDK, CDR2 SYGVNS, per germline. The germline V and J ends were trimmed by 5 bases and 4 bases, with 9 bases remaining between them. The CDR3 has 12 residues. The CDR3 loop is CASSPQGYEQYF. Written as DNA, the CDR3 is TGTGCCAGCAGTCCCCAGGGGTACGAGCAGTACTTC.

The genes are TRBV4-1 and TRBJ2-7; 8 bases are a match to TRBD1. J was trimmed by 0 bases and V by 4 bases; bases with no gene match: 8. This CDR3 comprises 16 residues. Germline lookup yields CDR1 MGHRA and CDR2 YSYEKL. CDR3 in DNA: TGCGCCAGCAGCCTAACCGGACAGGGAAGCTCCTACGAGCAGTACTTC. Translation gives CASSLTGQGSSYEQYF.

The rearrangement joins TRBV5-1 to TRBJ2-1, with D possibly being TRBD1 (6 bases). Germline CDR1 and CDR2: SGHRS and YFSETQ. V gave up 0 bases and J gave up 10 bases, with 14 bases separating them. The CDR3 extends over 14 amino acids. In DNA, the CDR3 is TGCGCCAGCAGCTTGGCAGAACAGGGAAGGGAGCAGTTCTTC. It translates to CASSLAEQGREQFF.

V usage is TRBV5-4 and J usage is TRBJ1-2; D ambiguous. The germline V gene encodes CDR1 SGHNT and CDR2 YYREEE (reference sequence). The CDR3 consists of 14 residues. Trimming removed 3 bases from V and 3 bases from J, with 12 bases in between. CDR3: CASSSGGVHYGYTF. The CDR3 DNA follows: TGTGCCAGCAGCTCGGGCGGGGTGCACTATGGCTACACCTTC.